These 27 T cell receptor beta chains originate from one sample sequenced in a study of cytomegalovirus exposure and HLA in healthy donors. The PCR had 60 Vbeta and 13 Jbeta primers. Using immunoSEQ multiplex PCR, the repertoire was profiled, and TCRdb retains in-frame clones only, with some absent. The profile shows under 300,000 clones, roughly 90% of them singletons. The specimen sequenced was PBMCs. Source of these receptors: a man in his forties in good health and CMV-seropositive.

This clone showed up just a few times. The V and J genes are TRBV2 and TRBJ1-2, with 11 bases fitting TRBD1. V shed 5 bases and J 8 bases; nucleotides not matched to a gene: 10. Germline CDR1 and CDR2: SNHLY and FYNNEI. The CDR3 has 15 amino acids. The CDR3, as DNA: TGTGCCAGCAGTTCCAAAAGGACAGGGGGCTACGGCTACACCTTC. It specifies CASSSKRTGGYGYTF.

The genes are TRBV30 and TRBJ2-7; 9 positions agree with TRBD2. The V and J ends lost 3 bases and 5 bases, in that order; junction bases with no gene match: 11. CDR3 length: 15 amino acids. Germline CDR1 reads GTSNPN; CDR2 reads SVGIG (reference sequence). CDR3 in amino acids: CAWRPGGGRANEQYF. The CDR3 DNA follows: TGTGCCTGGAGGCCCGGCGGCGGGAGGGCCAACGAGCAGTACTTC.

The chain employs TRBV25-1 and TRBJ2-2, with D possibly TRBD1 on 6 matching bases. Germline V gene lookup returns CDR1 MGHDK and CDR2 SYGVNS. The CDR3 loop spans 16 amino acids. V was shortened by 10 bases and J by 2 bases, with 20 bases between the two germline ends. The CDR3 sequence: CANQLGTPDNTGELFF. CDR3 sequence (DNA): TGTGCCAACCAACTCGGGACACCCGATAACACCGGGGAGCTGTTTTTT. Full variable domain (remainder filled in from reference TRBV25-1 and TRBJ2-2): EADIYQTPRYLVIGTGKKITLECSQTMGHDKMYWYQQDPGMELHLIHYSYGVNSTEKGDLSSESTVSRIRTEHFPLTLESARPSHTSQYLCANQLGTPDNTGELFFGEGSRLTVL.

This chain links TRBV5-1 with TRBJ1-2; D not certain. Trimming removed 1 base from V and 8 bases from J, with 9 bases in between. The CDR3 loop spans 12 amino acids. The germline gives CDR1 SGHRS, CDR2 YFSETQ. Here the CDR3 DNA reads TGCGCCAGCAGCTTGAATGGGGAGGGCTACACCTTC. It encodes CASSLNGEGYTF. Together with reference TRBV5-1 and TRBJ1-2, the CDR3 gives the full variable domain: KAGVTQTPRYLIKTRGQQVTLSCSPISGHRSVSWYQQTPGQGLQFLFEYFSETQRNKGNFPGRFSGRQFSNSRSEMNVSTLELGDSALYLCASSLNGEGYTFGSGTRLTVV.

This chain uses TRBV5-1 with TRBJ1-1; 12 bases align to TRBD1. The CDR3 extends over 18 amino acids. V trimming: 4 bases; J trimming: 6 bases; junction bases outside the gene matches: 16. The germline CDR1 and CDR2 sequences are SGHRS and YFSETQ. DNA for the CDR3: TGCGCCAGCAGCCGCCCCCGGGACAGGGGGCTAAGGGGGCCTGAAGCTTTCTTT. Protein product: CASSRPRDRGLRGPEAFF.

V usage is TRBV19 and J usage is TRBJ2-5; possible D gene TRBD2, 5 bases. Trimming cost V 9 bases and J 2 bases, with 13 bases left between them. The V gene's germline CDR1 is LNHDA and CDR2 SQIVND (reference sequence). The length of the CDR3 is 13 residues. The CDR3 spells CASSSGYQETQYF. As DNA, the CDR3 is TGTGCCAGCTCGAGCGGTTATCAAGAGACCCAGTACTTC.

The chain links TRBV11-3 to TRBJ2-7, with D uncertain. V shed 1 base and J shed 6 bases, with 10 bases lying between them. The CDR3 consists of 13 residues. Germline V gives CDR1 SGHNT, CDR2 YENEEA. The CDR3 is CASSLARATEQYF. CDR3 bases: TGTGCCAGCAGCTTAGCGCGAGCGACCGAGCAGTACTTC.

This chain joins TRBV6-6 and TRBJ1-3, with unresolved D. CDR3 length equals 14 residues. Germline values: CDR1 MNHNY, CDR2 SVGAGI (reference sequence). V lost 4 bases and J lost 1, with 8 bases in between. DNA of the CDR3: TGTGCCAGCAGTTGGAGTAGTTCTGGAAACACCATATATTTT. Amino acid sequence: CASSWSSSGNTIYF.

The rearrangement uses TRBV28 and TRBJ2-2; 9 bases map to TRBD1. CDR1 is MDHEN, CDR2 SYDVKM, per germline. With 6 bases clipped from V and 4 bases from J, the junction kept 9 bases outside the gene matches. The CDR3 totals 16 residues. CDR3 sequence reads: CASRESGTGRTGELFF. As DNA, the CDR3 is TGTGCCAGCAGAGAATCCGGGACAGGGCGCACCGGGGAGCTGTTTTTT.

V is TRBV7-9 and J is TRBJ2-1; 8 nucleotides line up with TRBD2. J gave up 0 bases and V 2 bases, and 0 bases lay outside the gene matches. This CDR3 is 15 amino acids long. Germline V CDR1 and CDR2: SEHNR, FQNEAQ (reference sequence). The CDR3 DNA reads TGTGCCAGCAGCTTAAGCGGGAGCTCCTACAATGAGCAGTTCTTC. It specifies CASSLSGSSYNEQFF.

The V and J genes are TRBV5-3 and TRBJ2-7; perhaps TRBD1 as D (7 bases). TRBV5-3 is classed as an ORF, of uncertain function. V was cut by 0 bases and J by 1 base, with 23 bases left in between. The CDR3 spans 19 residues. The CDR3: CARSLAGGREKDASYEQYF. In DNA, the CDR3 is TGTGCCAGAAGCTTGGCAGGGGGGCGCGAGAAAGATGCGTCCTACGAGCAGTACTTC.

The rearrangement uses TRBV30 and TRBJ2-7, with 11 nucleotides matching TRBD2. Germline V CDR1 and CDR2: GTSNPN, SVGIG (reference sequence). The CDR3 loop spans 15 amino acids. V was clipped by 2 bases and J by 3 bases; unmatched bases: 6. This CDR3 reads CAWSSGTSGYYEQYF. CDR3 nucleotide sequence: TGTGCCTGGAGTTCCGGGACTAGCGGTTACTACGAGCAGTACTTC.

This chain uses TRBV5-5 with TRBJ1-2, with 9 bases matching TRBD1. Germline lookup yields CDR1 SGHKS and CDR2 YYEKEE (reference sequence). V trimming: 6 bases; J trimming: 6 bases; junction bases outside the gene matches: 18. The CDR3 is 17 amino acids. CDR3 sequence: CASTIIPTGTGYHGYTF. The DNA of the CDR3 is TGTGCCAGCACCATCATTCCTACCGGGACAGGGTACCATGGCTACACCTTC.

The CDR3 DNA reads TGTGCCAGCAGTTGGGCCCCCTTGGGGGAGGGAGAGACCCAGTACTTC. This sequence encodes CASSWAPLGEGETQYF. The V gene is TRBV28, the J gene TRBJ2-5; TRBD2 matches at 7 bases. This CDR3 has 16 amino acids. CDR1 MDHEN and CDR2 SYDVKM come from the germline V gene. J gave up 4 bases and V 4 bases, and 12 bases lay outside the gene matches.

The chain combines TRBV29-1 with TRBJ2-7; 7 positions agree with TRBD1. This CDR3 has 13 amino acids. Trimming at V came to 1 base and at J to 4 bases, leaving 4 bases not matched to a gene. CDR1 is SQVTM, CDR2 ANQGSEA, per germline. CDR3 loop: CSVEAGQSYEQYF. DNA for the CDR3: TGCAGCGTTGAAGCGGGACAGAGTTACGAGCAGTACTTC.

The J gene is TRBJ1-1, the V gene TRBV28; a possible D gene is TRBD1 (6 bases). Germline V gene lookup returns CDR1 MDHEN and CDR2 SYDVKM. V lost 5 bases and J lost 3, with 13 bases in between. This CDR3 is built from 14 residues. CDR3 protein: CASSIPGEDTEAFF. As DNA, the CDR3 is TGTGCCAGCAGTATCCCAGGGGAAGACACTGAAGCTTTCTTT.

CDR3 amino acids: CASQASTDTQYF. CDR3 DNA sequence: TGTGCCAGCCAGGCTAGCACAGATACGCAGTATTTT. This sequence joins TRBV28 and TRBJ2-3; no clear D gene. CDR1 and CDR2 from the germline V gene are MDHEN and SYDVKM. CDR3 length equals 12 residues. Trimming removed 8 bases from V and 0 bases from J, with 6 bases in between.

This clone was observed a single time. At one boundary the junction diverges from the germline segment, which might be a read error. The V gene is TRBV7-2, the J gene TRBJ2-7; 7 nucleotides match TRBD1. CDR1 and CDR2 (germline): SGHTA, FQGNSA. CDR3 size: 12 residues. The CDR3: CASSLATGDAAF. The CDR3 DNA reads TGTGCCAGCAGCTTAGCAACAGGGGATGCCGCCTTC.

The rearrangement links TRBV9 to TRBJ2-1; 7 nucleotides match TRBD2. CDR1 and CDR2 from the germline V gene are SGDLS and YYNGEE. CDR3 size: 15 residues. V lost 5 bases to trimming and J lost 7 bases; unmatched junction nucleotides: 12. CDR3 nucleotide sequence: TGTGCCAGCAGGACAAGCGGGATATCGGCGAATGAGCAGTTCTTC. Its protein is CASRTSGISANEQFF.

J is TRBJ2-2 and V is TRBV4-2; 9 bases match TRBD1. The J segment lost 5 bases and the V segment lost 1 base, leaving 5 bases of the junction unmatched. The germline gives CDR1 LGHNA, CDR2 YNFKEQ. The CDR3 has 16 residues. The CDR3 region has the DNA TGTGCCAGCAGCCAAGGCCGGGACAGGGTAACCGGGGAGCTGTTTTTT. Translating it yields CASSQGRDRVTGELFF.

Regarding this clone: At the DNA level, this CDR3 is encoded by other sequences in the same sample as well. V is TRBV27 and J is TRBJ2-7; 8 bases match TRBD2. The J segment lost 2 bases and the V segment lost 6 bases, leaving 9 bases of the junction unmatched. This CDR3 comprises 15 residues. CDR1 is MNHEY and CDR2 is SMNVEV in the germline V gene (reference sequence). The CDR3 DNA reads as TGTGCCAGCAGCCTGCGGGCGGGAGGCCCCTACGAGCAGTACTTC. Protein: CASSLRAGGPYEQYF.

The chain carries TRBV2 and TRBJ2-1; 7 bases align to TRBD2. Germline loops: CDR1 SNHLY, CDR2 FYNNEI. The CDR3 loop spans 15 amino acids. With V trimmed by 4 bases and J by 8 bases, 11 bases remained unmatched. The CDR3 sequence: CASSVLGGSVDEQFF. The CDR3 DNA follows: TGTGCCAGCAGTGTGTTAGGCGGGAGTGTCGATGAGCAGTTCTTC.

The CDR3 DNA reads TGTGCCAGCAGTTTGACCGCAGGGAGGGGTGACACTGAAGCTTTCTTT. As protein: CASSLTAGRGDTEAFF. The chain is built from TRBV27 and TRBJ1-1, with D tentatively TRBD1 (5 bases). The germline V gene has CDR1 MNHEY and CDR2 SMNVEV (reference sequence). V gave up 3 bases and J gave up 3 bases, with 17 bases separating them. This CDR3 comprises 16 residues.

The chain couples TRBV5-3 to TRBJ1-6; 8 bases are a match to TRBD1. TRBV5-3 is sorted into the ORF group, with uncertain function. V dropped 4 bases and J dropped 2; count of bases not matched to a gene: 8. The CDR3 totals 17 residues. In DNA form, the CDR3 reads TGTGCCAGAAGCGGATCAGGGGGCTGGACCTATAATTCACCCCTCCACTTT. It codes for CARSGSGGWTYNSPLHF.

This rearrangement joins TRBV19 to TRBJ2-1, with 10 bases aligning to TRBD2. Germline V gene sequence: CDR1 LNHDA, CDR2 SQIVND (reference sequence). V was pared by 7 bases and J by 4 bases, with 7 bases of the junction left unmatched. This CDR3 region has 15 residues. The CDR3 protein is CASTRTSGIYNEQFF. The CDR3 nucleotides are TGTGCCAGTACTAGGACTAGCGGAATATACAATGAGCAGTTCTTC.

The chain recombines TRBV28 with TRBJ2-3; TRBD2 might be the D (6 bases). V shed 9 bases and J shed 3 bases, with 16 bases lying between them. Per germline, CDR1 MDHEN and CDR2 SYDVKM. The CDR3 extends over 14 amino acids. In DNA form, the CDR3 reads TGTGCCAGTAGGCCCGGGACTTTAACAGATACGCAGTATTTT. Translated: CASRPGTLTDTQYF.

The genes are TRBV7-9 and TRBJ2-7, with 7 bases matching TRBD1. The V and J ends lost 3 bases and 6 bases, in that order; junction bases with no gene match: 8. The germline gives CDR1 SEHNR, CDR2 FQNEAQ (reference sequence). This CDR3 is 14 amino acids long. CDR3 coding DNA: TGTGCCAGCAGCTTCCGACAGGGTTGGGGCGAGCAGTACTTC. Its translation: CASSFRQGWGEQYF.